The following is a TCR beta chain sequence with its context. The entry originates in a study of blood T cell repertoires in COVID-19. Study overall: The United States, Italy and Spain were the sources of the acute and convalescent COVID-19 samples. In each case, the material was cDNA or gDNA derived from T cells, B-cell-depleted T cells, or PBMCs.

How the authors handled the data: Counts of nucleated cells, estimated from reference gene primer amplification, were obtained. Repertoires were generated with immunoSEQ multiplex PCR, while TCRdb's copy carries only in-frame clones and drops some. V, J and clone size were drawn from that table, and D and trimming were deduced from the DNA. The sample yields roughly 260,000 clones, 70% to 90% seen once. The CDR3 totals 15 residues. Germline V gene lookup returns CDR1 MDHEN and CDR2 SYDVKM. V trimming: 7 bases; J trimming: 4 bases; junction bases outside the gene matches: 8. Cohort assignment relied on participant-reported clinical history.

The TCR sequence derives from a woman between 45 and 65 years old who had recovered from COVID-19. What was sequenced was PBMCs or T cells enriched from blood (not recorded which). The chain carries TRBV28 and TRBJ1-2; 11 nucleotides align to TRBD1. The CDR3 loop reads CASMTGTGGIYGYTF. Here the CDR3 DNA reads TGTGCCAGCATGACCGGGACAGGGGGTATCTATGGCTACACCTTC.